This record covers a single T cell receptor (beta chain). This CDR3 spans 12 amino acids. The V end lost 6 bases, the J end lost 6 bases, and 8 bases lay between the germline ends. Germline CDR1 and CDR2: MGHDK and SYGVNS. Naive CD8 cells comprised CD45RO-negative, CCR7-positively selected cells, excluding terminally differentiated effector memory CD45RA+ cells. The data were taken from a study of shared clonotypes between healthy human individuals. Clones were sequenced by immunoSEQ multiplex PCR, and TCRdb holds only the in-frame ones, with some missing. The top ten hold about 1.5% of the sample, which has millions of clones, roughly 91% seen once.

Sample: naive CD8+ T cells from PBMCs. The V call is TRBV25-1, the J call TRBJ2-2; D is perhaps TRBD1 (5 bases). This TCR was sampled from a man aged 18 to 30 in good health. Some clones in this sample may be carry-over from other donors' samples. In nucleotides, the CDR3 is TGTGCCAGCAGCCAGGGTGCCGGGGAGCTGTTTTTT. This encodes CASSQGAGELFF.